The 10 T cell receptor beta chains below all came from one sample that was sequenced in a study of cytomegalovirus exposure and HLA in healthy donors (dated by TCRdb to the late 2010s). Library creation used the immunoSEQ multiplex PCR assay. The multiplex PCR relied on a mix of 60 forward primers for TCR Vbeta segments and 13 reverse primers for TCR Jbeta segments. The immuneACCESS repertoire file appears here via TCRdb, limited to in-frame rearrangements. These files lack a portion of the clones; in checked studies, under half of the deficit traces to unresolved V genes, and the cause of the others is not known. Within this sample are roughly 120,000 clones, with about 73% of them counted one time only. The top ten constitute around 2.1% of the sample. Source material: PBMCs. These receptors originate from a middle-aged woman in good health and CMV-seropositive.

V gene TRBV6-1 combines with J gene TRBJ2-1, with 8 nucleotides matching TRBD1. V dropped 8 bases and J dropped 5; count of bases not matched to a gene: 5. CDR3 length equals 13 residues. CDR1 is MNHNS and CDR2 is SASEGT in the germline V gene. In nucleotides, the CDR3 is TGTGCCAGCCGGGACAGGCTTAACAATGAGCAGTTCTTC. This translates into CASRDRLNNEQFF.

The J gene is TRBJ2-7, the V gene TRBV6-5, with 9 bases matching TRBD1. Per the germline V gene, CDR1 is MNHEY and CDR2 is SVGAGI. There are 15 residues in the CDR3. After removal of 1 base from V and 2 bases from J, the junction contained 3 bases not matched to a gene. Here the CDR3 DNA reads TGTGCCAGCAGTTACTTAACAGGGGGCCCCTACGAGCAGTACTTC. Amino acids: CASSYLTGGPYEQYF.

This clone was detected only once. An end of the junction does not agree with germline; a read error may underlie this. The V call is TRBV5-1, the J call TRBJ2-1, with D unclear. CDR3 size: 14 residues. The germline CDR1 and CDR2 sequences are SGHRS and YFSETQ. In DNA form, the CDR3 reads TGCGCCAGCAGCTTAATAGACTCCCACAATGAGCAGTTCTTC. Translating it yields CASSLIDSHNEQFF.

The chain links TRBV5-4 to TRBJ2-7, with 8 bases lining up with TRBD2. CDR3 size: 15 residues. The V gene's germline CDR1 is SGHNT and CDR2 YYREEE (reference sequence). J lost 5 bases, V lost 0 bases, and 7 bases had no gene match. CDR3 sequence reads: CASSLASGSTNEQYF. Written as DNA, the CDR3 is TGTGCCAGCAGCTTGGCCAGCGGGAGTACCAACGAGCAGTACTTC. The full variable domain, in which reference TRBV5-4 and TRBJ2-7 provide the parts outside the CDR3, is ETGVTQSPTHLIKTRGQQVTLRCSSQSGHNTVSWYQQALGQGPQFIFQYYREEENGRGNFPPRFSGLQFPNYSSELNVNALELDDSALYLCASSLASGSTNEQYFGPGTRLTVT.

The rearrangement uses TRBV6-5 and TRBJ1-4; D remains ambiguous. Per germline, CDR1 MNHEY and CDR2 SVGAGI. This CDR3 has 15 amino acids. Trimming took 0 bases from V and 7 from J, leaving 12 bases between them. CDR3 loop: CASSYSDTPREKLFF. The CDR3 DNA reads TGTGCCAGCAGTTACTCCGACACGCCGCGTGAAAAACTGTTTTTT.

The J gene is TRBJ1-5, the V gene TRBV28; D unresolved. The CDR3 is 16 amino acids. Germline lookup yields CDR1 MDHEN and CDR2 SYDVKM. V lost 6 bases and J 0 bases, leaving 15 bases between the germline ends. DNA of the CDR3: TGTGCCAGCAGGTCACCCGGGCGGGCTAGCAATCAGCCCCAGCATTTT. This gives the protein CASRSPGRASNQPQHF. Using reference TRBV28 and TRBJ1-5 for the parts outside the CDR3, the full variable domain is DVKVTQSSRYLVKRTGEKVFLECVQDMDHENMFWYRQDPGLGLRLIYFSYDVKMKEKGDIPEGYSVSREKKERFSLILESASTNQTSMYLCASRSPGRASNQPQHFGDGTRLSIL.

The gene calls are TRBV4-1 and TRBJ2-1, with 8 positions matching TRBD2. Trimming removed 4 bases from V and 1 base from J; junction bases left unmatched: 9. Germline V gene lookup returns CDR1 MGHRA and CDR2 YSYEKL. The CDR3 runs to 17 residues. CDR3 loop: CASSLLDLAGSYNEQFF. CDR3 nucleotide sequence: TGCGCCAGCAGCCTCTTAGACTTAGCGGGGTCCTACAATGAGCAGTTCTTC.

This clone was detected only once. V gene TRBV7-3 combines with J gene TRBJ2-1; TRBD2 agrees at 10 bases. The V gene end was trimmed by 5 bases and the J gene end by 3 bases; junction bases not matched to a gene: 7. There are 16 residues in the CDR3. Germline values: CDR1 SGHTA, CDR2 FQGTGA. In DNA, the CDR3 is TGTGCCAGCAGCGGCGAGCCTAGCGGGGGCTACAATGAGCAGTTCTTC. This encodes CASSGEPSGGYNEQFF. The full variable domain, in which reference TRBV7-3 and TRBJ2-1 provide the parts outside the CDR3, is GAGVSQTPSNKVTEKGKYVELRCDPISGHTALYWYRQSLGQGPEFLIYFQGTGAADDSGLPNDRFFAVRPEGSVSTLKIQRTERGDSAVYLCASSGEPSGGYNEQFFGPGTRLTVL.

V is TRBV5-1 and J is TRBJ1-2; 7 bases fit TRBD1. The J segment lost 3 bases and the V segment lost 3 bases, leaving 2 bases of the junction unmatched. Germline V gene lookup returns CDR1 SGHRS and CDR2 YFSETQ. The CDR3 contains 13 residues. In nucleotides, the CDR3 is TGCGCCAGCAGCTCCGGACAGGACTATGGCTACACCTTC. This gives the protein CASSSGQDYGYTF.

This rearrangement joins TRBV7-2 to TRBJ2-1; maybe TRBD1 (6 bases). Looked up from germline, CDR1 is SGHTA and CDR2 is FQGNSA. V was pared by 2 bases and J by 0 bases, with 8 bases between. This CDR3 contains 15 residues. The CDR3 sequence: CASSLQQGSYNEQFF. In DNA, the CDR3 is TGTGCCAGCAGCTTACAACAGGGCTCCTACAATGAGCAGTTCTTC.